The rows below give T cell receptor beta chains drawn from one sample of a study of shared clonotypes between healthy human individuals. Data came from immunoSEQ multiplex PCR; TCRdb stores just in-frame clones and leaves some out. The repertoire has roughly 650,000 clones, almost 97% of them found once; the top ten carry approximately 0.057%. Sequenced sample: naive CD4+ T cells sorted from blood. These receptors all come from a woman aged 25 to 45 in good health. CDR3s leave out the opening cysteine and the closing phenylalanine or tryptophan.

CDR3aa: ASRGPGQGHEQY
v_gene: TRBV28
j_gene: NA

CDR3aa: ASSLADRGVTDTQY
v_gene: TRBV5-1
j_gene: TRBJ2-3

CDR3aa: ASSLYGGEQY
v_gene: TRBV5-6
j_gene: NA

CDR3aa: ASSITNSGELF
v_gene: TRBV19
j_gene: TRBJ2-2

CDR3aa: ASSGPSGRGYEQY
v_gene: TRBV27
j_gene: TRBJ2-7

CDR3aa: ASTYMGSYEQY
v_gene: TRBV10-2
j_gene: TRBJ2-7

CDR3aa: ASSERVPLLYGYT
v_gene: TRBV2
j_gene: TRBJ1-2

CDR3aa: ASSRAYGTEAF
v_gene: TRBV6-5
j_gene: TRBJ1-1

CDR3aa: ASNTDLRAF
v_gene: TRBV28
j_gene: TRBJ1-1

CDR3aa: ASSLLKARSSTDTQY
v_gene: TRBV13
j_gene: TRBJ2-3

CDR3aa: ASSVAPNTDTQY
v_gene: TRBV5-4
j_gene: TRBJ2-3

CDR3aa: ASSQLNRETQY
v_gene: TRBV14
j_gene: TRBJ2-5

CDR3aa: ASSYLGNTDTQY
v_gene: TRBV7-3
j_gene: TRBJ2-3

CDR3aa: ASSQGATAGEKLF
v_gene: TRBV16
j_gene: TRBJ1-4

CDR3aa: ASLGSNTGELF
v_gene: TRBV2
j_gene: TRBJ2-2

CDR3aa: ASSTRTSGRLNEQF
v_gene: TRBV7-2
j_gene: TRBJ2-1

CDR3aa: AWSMRSNEKLF
v_gene: TRBV30
j_gene: TRBJ1-4